This T cell receptor (beta chain) was sequenced during a study of cytomegalovirus exposure and HLA in healthy donors. TCRdb's table, derived via immunoSEQ multiplex PCR, lists solely in-frame clones and lacks some. The sample lists about 110,000 clones, around nine tenths occurring once. From germline, CDR1 is SGHVS and CDR2 FQNEAQ. The CDR3 is made up of 18 amino acids. The V and J ends lost 5 bases and 3 bases, in that order; junction bases with no gene match: 16. Sequencing used PBMCs. V gene TRBV7-8 combines with J gene TRBJ2-3; 8 nucleotides agree with TRBD2. This sequence originates from a woman in her late teens or twenties in good health and CMV-seronegative. The CDR3, as DNA: TGTGCCAGCAGCCCGACCAAGCCTCTAGCGGGCAGGACAGATACGCAGTATTTT. Translated, it gives CASSPTKPLAGRTDTQYF. Supplemented by reference TRBV7-8 and TRBJ2-3, the full variable domain reads GAGVSQSPRYKVAKRGQDVALRCDPISGHVSLFWYQQALGQGPEFLTYFQNEAQLDKSGLPSDRFFAERPEGSVSTLKIQRTQQEDSAVYLCASSPTKPLAGRTDTQYFGPGTRLTVL.